The clone carrying this TCR beta chain came up many times. Its antigen is still unknown. No donor had other autoimmune disease, uncontrolled infection, pregnancy or lactation. Fresh peripheral blood (about 10 ml) yielded the PBMCs. Germline CDR1 and CDR2: MNHEY and SVGEGT. The germline V and J ends were trimmed by 2 bases and 2 bases, with 12 bases remaining between them. The CDR3 length is 15 residues. RNA transcripts were the template, and TCR beta CDR3 regions were amplified from them. HTBI-primed RT-PCR formed the first round, and a multiplex PCR formed the second. TCRdb re-analysed the multiplex PCR reads in MiXCR, keeping a single row per CDR3 protein. The sample contains a few hundred thousand distinct CDR3 sequences, about a sixth of which appear only once. This entry is derived from a study of Graves' ophthalmopathy and Graves' hyperthyroidism. General study results and limits: Most clonotypes expanded in thyroid above 0.001 frequency were present in blood too. Sensitivity reached roughly 71% and specificity approximately 72% when the model predicted ophthalmopathy progression.

The receptor comes from a woman between 18 and 29 years old with Graves' ophthalmopathy. The sequencing sample was made of peripheral blood. The chain uses TRBV6-2 or TRBV6-3 and TRBJ2-5; unclear D gene. In DNA form, the CDR3 reads TGTGCCAGCAGTTACAAGGTGGATGGGCAAGAGACCCAGTACTTC. As protein: CASSYKVDGQETQYF.